The 21 T cell receptor beta chains listed next were all sequenced from one sample in a study of naive and memory T cell subsets. Both TRBC1 and TRBC2 were covered by a beta constant-region primer of two equimolar oligonucleotides. Ligated cDNA was amplified by four rounds of PCR with nested alpha and beta constant-region primers and SP2. TCRdb recomputed calls from the UMI-ligation and nested PCR reads with MiXCR, one row per CDR3 protein. The data contain more than 2,500 distinct CDR3 sequences, about 5.2% of them singletons. Sequences were obtained from CD4+ TEMRA cells from blood. The subset here: effector memory re-expressing CD45RA, CD45RA+ CD27-. These receptor sequences come from a human donor in good health.

This clonotype is medium-sized (0.01 to 0.1%) by share. The genes are TRBV5-4 and TRBJ2-1, with D perhaps TRBD2 (6 bases). The CDR3 is made up of 14 amino acids. The V end was cut by 0 bases, the J end by 6 bases, with 10 bases between. Germline loops: CDR1 SGHNT, CDR2 YYREEE (reference sequence). CDR3 sequence reads: CASSLGGAINEQFF. The CDR3 DNA is TGTGCCAGCAGCTTGGGCGGGGCCATCAATGAGCAGTTCTTC.

The DNA of the CDR3 is TGTGCCAGCAAACGGTGGGAGTTCTCTGGGGCCAACGTCCTGACTTTC. It translates to CASKRWEFSGANVLTF. This chain links TRBV6-5 with TRBJ2-6, with D perhaps matching TRBD2 (5 bases). From germline, CDR1 is MNHEY and CDR2 SVGAGI. Trimming took 7 bases from V and 0 from J, leaving 13 bases between them. CDR3 length: 16 residues.

This clonotype was found many times. The V and J genes are TRBV20-1 and TRBJ2-1, with D possibly TRBD1 on 6 matching bases. Germline V gene sequence: CDR1 DFQATT, CDR2 SNEGSKA (reference sequence). CDR3 length equals 11 residues. V lost 6 bases and J 5 bases, leaving 8 bases between the germline ends. The CDR3 DNA sequence: TGCAGTGCCGGGACAAACAATGAGCAGTTCTTC. Its translation: CSAGTNNEQFF.

In its sample, this clonotype is medium-sized. The chain combines TRBV29-1 with TRBJ1-5; the D is unclear. The germline V gene has CDR1 SQVTM and CDR2 ANQGSEA. The CDR3 totals 14 residues. V dropped 6 bases and J dropped 2 bases, with 14 bases sitting between them. The CDR3 region has the DNA TGCAGCGTCCGAACCGGTTCGGGCAATCAGCCCCAGCATTTT. Amino acids: CSVRTGSGNQPQHF. Drawing the rest from reference TRBV29-1 and TRBJ1-5, the complete variable domain is SAVISQKPSRDICQRGTSLTIQCQVDSQVTMMFWYRQQPGQSLTLIATANQGSEATYESGFVIDKFPISRPNLTFSTLTVSNMSPEDSSIYLCSVRTGSGNQPQHFGDGTRLSIL.

This clonotype was seen at least ten times. CDR3 bases: TGTGCCAGCATCCCCTCGAGGGGGCGAATAACTGAAGCTTTCTTT. This translates into CASIPSRGRITEAFF. V gene TRBV6-2 or TRBV6-3 combines with J gene TRBJ1-1; TRBD1 matches 7 bases. The CDR3 extends over 15 amino acids. Germline V gene data show CDR1 as MNHEY and CDR2 as SVGEGT. V was clipped by 7 bases and J by 5 bases; unmatched bases: 13.

This clonotype is medium-sized by share. The chain recombines TRBV28 with TRBJ2-7; 8 bases agree with TRBD1. There are 16 residues in the CDR3. Germline CDR1 is MDHEN and CDR2 is SYDVKM. V trimming: 3 bases; J trimming: 3 bases; junction bases outside the gene matches: 10. In nucleotides, the CDR3 is TGTGCCAGCAGTTTTGGCCCGACAGGGGCGGACTACGAGCAGTACTTC. It translates to CASSFGPTGADYEQYF. Full variable domain (rest looked up from reference TRBV28 and TRBJ2-7): DVKVTQSSRYLVKRTGEKVFLECVQDMDHENMFWYRQDPGLGLRLIYFSYDVKMKEKGDIPEGYSVSREKKERFSLILESASTNQTSMYLCASSFGPTGADYEQYFGPGTRLTVT.

This clonotype has at least ten counts. The chain is built from TRBV25-1 and TRBJ1-6, with D uncertain. The germline gives CDR1 MGHDK, CDR2 SYGVNS. V shed 5 bases and J shed 8 bases, with 16 bases lying between them. The CDR3 has 15 amino acids. The CDR3 is CASSPIGRSDSPLHF. The CDR3 DNA is TGTGCCAGCAGTCCGATAGGCAGGTCAGATTCACCCCTCCACTTT.

There are many counts of this clonotype. The genes are TRBV28 and TRBJ1-5; weak D call: TRBD1 (5 bases). Germline V gene data show CDR1 as MDHEN and CDR2 as SYDVKM. There are 15 residues in the CDR3. The V end lost 6 bases, the J end lost 5 bases, and 17 bases lay between the germline ends. The CDR3 protein is CASRLAGLLHQPQHF. CDR3 in DNA: TGTGCCAGCAGGCTAGCGGGGCTTTTGCATCAGCCCCAGCATTTT.

This chain joins TRBV28 and TRBJ1-1, with 7 bases fitting TRBD1. The CDR3 is 12 residues long. Germline V gene sequence: CDR1 MDHEN, CDR2 SYDVKM. V was pared by 8 bases and J by 6 bases, with 6 bases of the junction left unmatched. CDR3 sequence: CASQKGAAEAFF. For the CDR3, the DNA is TGTGCCAGCCAAAAGGGGGCCGCTGAAGCTTTCTTT.

This clonotype has a count of ten or more. The rearrangement links TRBV27 to TRBJ1-5; 8 bases agree with TRBD1. V dropped 5 bases and J dropped 4; count of bases not matched to a gene: 7. Germline-derived CDR1 and CDR2 are MNHEY and SMNVEV (reference sequence). The CDR3 loop spans 15 amino acids. For the CDR3, the DNA is TGTGCCAGCAGTCCCCGGACAGGGATGAATCAGCCCCAGCATTTT. Its protein product is CASSPRTGMNQPQHF.

This clonotype was seen at least ten times. The chain employs TRBV6-2 or TRBV6-3 and TRBJ2-7, with 9 nucleotides matching TRBD2. The length of the CDR3 is 14 residues. Losses at the gene ends were 8 bases for V and 3 bases for J; bases not matched to a gene: 8. Germline CDR1 reads MNHEY; CDR2 reads SVGEGT. The DNA of the CDR3 is TGTGCCAGCTCCAGCCTAGCGGGGAACTACGAGCAGTACTTC. The encoded protein is CASSSLAGNYEQYF.

In its sample, this clonotype was seen a few times. The chain has TRBV27 and TRBJ2-1; 10 nucleotides agree with TRBD2. This CDR3 has 17 residues. Germline CDR1 and CDR2: MNHEY and SMNVEV (reference sequence). V shed 5 bases and J 8 bases; nucleotides not matched to a gene: 15. The CDR3 sequence is CASSPQYFSGRSDEQFF. CDR3 sequence (DNA): TGTGCCAGCAGTCCTCAGTATTTTAGCGGGAGGAGCGATGAGCAGTTCTTC.

This clonotype was counted ten times or more. CDR3 sequence reads: CASSGRDRFRSTGELFF. Written as DNA, the CDR3 is TGCGCCAGCAGCGGCCGGGACCGTTTTCGGAGCACCGGGGAGCTGTTTTTT. The J gene is TRBJ2-2, the V gene TRBV5-1, with D perhaps assigned TRBD1 or TRBD2 (5 bases each). CDR3 size: 17 residues. Trimming removed 4 bases at V and 4 bases at J, with 20 bases between. The germline gives CDR1 SGHRS, CDR2 YFSETQ.

This clonotype was counted ten times or more. This CDR3 is CASSQSSGTIQETQYF. Here the CDR3 DNA reads TGCGCCAGCAGCCAAAGTAGCGGCACTATCCAAGAGACCCAGTACTTC. The chain carries TRBV4-1 and TRBJ2-5; possibly TRBD2 for D (6 bases). The CDR3 length is 16 residues. CDR1 MGHRA and CDR2 YSYEKL come from the germline V gene. The germline V and J ends were trimmed by 2 bases and 1 base, with 14 bases remaining between them.

The table lists this clonotype with many counts. The chain carries TRBV29-1 and TRBJ1-2; D not resolved. The CDR3 consists of 11 residues. Trimming cost V 5 bases and J 5 bases, with 9 bases left between them. Germline CDR1 reads SQVTM; CDR2 reads ANQGSEA. The CDR3 DNA reads as TGCAGCGTTCGGGTCGAGTATGGCTACACCTTC. Its protein is CSVRVEYGYTF.

This clonotype was seen many times. The chain links TRBV9 to TRBJ1-2, with 8 nucleotides matching TRBD1. Germline CDR1 reads SGDLS; CDR2 reads YYNGEE. After removal of 4 bases from V and 7 bases from J, the junction contained 12 bases not matched to a gene. The CDR3 extends over 15 amino acids. CDR3 nucleotide sequence: TGTGCCAGCAGCTCCGCCCTGGACAGGGCTTTTGGCTACACCTTC. This encodes CASSSALDRAFGYTF.

At least ten counts were recorded for this clonotype. The CDR3 nucleotides are TGTGCCAGCAGCGATGGACAGGGTCGCTACGAGCAGTACTTC. Amino acids: CASSDGQGRYEQYF. The chain joins TRBV7-2 to TRBJ2-7; 8 bases line up with TRBD1. CDR1 and CDR2 from the germline V gene are SGHTA and FQGNSA. There are 14 residues in the CDR3. V lost 5 bases and J lost 3; bases outside the gene matches: 6.

This clonotype is medium-sized in the sample. This sequence joins TRBV12-3 or TRBV12-4 and TRBJ2-5; 10 bases map to TRBD1. The junction had 7 bases not matched to a gene; V was cut back by 7 bases and J by 5 bases. The CDR3 has 14 residues. The CDR3 region is CASTPTGGAETQYF. CDR3 sequence (DNA): TGTGCCAGCACCCCGACAGGGGGCGCGGAGACCCAGTACTTC.

Sample share makes this clonotype medium-sized (0.01 to 0.1%). The V gene is TRBV5-4, the J gene TRBJ2-1; TRBD2 might be the D (6 bases). The V gene lost 7 bases and the J gene lost 1 base, with 15 bases spanning the gap. Germline V gene data show CDR1 as SGHNT and CDR2 as YYREEE (reference sequence). This CDR3 is built from 15 residues. The CDR3 region has the DNA TGTGCCAGCCGTAAAATTAGCGGATCCTACAATGAGCAGTTCTTC. Encoded protein: CASRKISGSYNEQFF.

This clonotype was found many times. The chain uses TRBV29-1 and TRBJ1-5; 7 bases line up with TRBD1. The CDR3 length is 12 residues. The V gene end was trimmed by 6 bases and the J gene end by 7 bases; junction bases not matched to a gene: 6. CDR1 and CDR2 from the germline V gene are SQVTM and ANQGSEA. CDR3 DNA sequence: TGCAGCGTCTCAACAGGGGCCCAGCCCCAGCATTTT. This translates into CSVSTGAQPQHF.

In its sample, this clonotype was seen a few times. This sequence joins TRBV20-1 and TRBJ2-7; D remains ambiguous. V lost 4 bases and J lost 5, with 12 bases in between. The CDR3 covers 12 residues. Germline CDR1 is DFQATT and CDR2 is SNEGSKA (reference sequence). As DNA, the CDR3 is TGCAGTGCTAAAACCGACGTACACGAGCAGTACTTC. Amino acid sequence: CSAKTDVHEQYF.